This T cell receptor (beta chain) was profiled in a study of blood T cell repertoires in COVID-19. Whole-study context: From T cells, B-cell-depleted T cells, or PBMCs came the material, which was cDNA or gDNA.

Germline V gene lookup returns CDR1 KGHSH and CDR2 LQKENI. Between the trimmed V and J ends, which lost 1 base and 4 bases, there was a span of 17 bases. This CDR3 has 16 amino acids. Repertoires were generated with immunoSEQ multiplex PCR, while TCRdb's copy carries only in-frame clones and drops some. Of about 230,000 clones detected, 80% to 90% appear once; the ten largest clones hold 3% to 4%. The source material was PBMCs or T cells enriched from blood (not recorded which). J is TRBJ2-7 and V is TRBV18; possibly TRBD1 for D (6 bases). This TCR was sampled from a woman aged 25 to 39 who had been exposed to COVID-19. The chain's CDR3 is CASSPLPRTDMYEQYF. CDR3 nucleotide sequence: TGTGCCAGCTCACCACTGCCCCGGACAGATATGTACGAGCAGTACTTC.